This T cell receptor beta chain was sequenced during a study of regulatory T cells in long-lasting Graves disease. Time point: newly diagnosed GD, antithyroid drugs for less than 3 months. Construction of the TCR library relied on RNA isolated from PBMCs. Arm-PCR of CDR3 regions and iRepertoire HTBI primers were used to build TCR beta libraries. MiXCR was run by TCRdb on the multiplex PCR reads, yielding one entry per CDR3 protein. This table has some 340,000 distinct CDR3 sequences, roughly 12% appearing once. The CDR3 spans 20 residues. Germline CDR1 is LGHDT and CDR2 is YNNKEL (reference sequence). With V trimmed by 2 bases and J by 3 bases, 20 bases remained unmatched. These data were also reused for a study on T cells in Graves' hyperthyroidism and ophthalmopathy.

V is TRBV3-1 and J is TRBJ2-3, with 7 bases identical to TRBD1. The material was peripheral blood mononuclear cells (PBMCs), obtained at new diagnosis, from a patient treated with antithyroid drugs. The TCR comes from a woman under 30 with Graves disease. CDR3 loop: CASSQFMVRTGSTETDTQYF. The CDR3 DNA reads TGTGCCAGCAGCCAATTTATGGTTCGGACAGGATCGACCGAAACAGATACGCAGTATTTT.